This TCR beta chain was documented in a study of response to subunit inactivated influenza vaccine. TCRdb re-called the RT-PCR reads with MiXCR, one entry per CDR3 protein. The sample has 280,000 or so distinct CDR3 sequences, 20% to 25% seen once. From germline, CDR1 is MNHNS and CDR2 SASEGT. The ends lost 5 bases at V and 0 bases at J; junction bases unmatched: 8. The CDR3 length is 17 residues. The sequences come from PBMCs from blood, collected roughly 20 months after vaccination. This clonotype was obtained from a man between 50 and 69 years old who received an inactivated influenza vaccine. This chain joins TRBV6-1 and TRBJ1-5; the match to TRBD1 covers 9 bases. CDR3 sequence: CASSRTGDGYSNQPQHF. DNA of the CDR3: TGTGCCAGCAGTCGGACAGGGGATGGTTATAGCAATCAGCCCCAGCATTTT.